The rows below give T cell receptor beta chains drawn from one sample of a study of cytomegalovirus exposure and HLA in healthy donors. The method was immunoSEQ multiplex PCR; TCRdb's version includes in-frame clones alone and lacks a portion of them. This table has around 99,000 clones, about 76% appearing once. Sequencing input: PBMCs. These receptors were taken from a woman under 40 in good health and CMV-seronegative. Each CDR3 is given with its conserved first and last residue. A D gene is named only where the DNA matches it firmly. The size entry is marked missing in some rows and otherwise reads once, few, many or a size class.

clone size	V gene	D gene	J gene	CDR3 DNA	CDR3 protein
.	TRBV13	TRBD2	TRBJ2-7	TGTGCCAGCAGCCGAACTAGCGGGGGATACTCCTACGAGCAGTACTTC	CASSRTSGGYSYEQYF
.	TRBV6-4	TRBD1	TRBJ2-2	TGTGCCAGCAGTAATAACAGGGGCGGGGAGCTGTTTTTT	CASSNNRGGELFF
.	TRBV7-9	.	TRBJ2-2	TGTGCCAGCAGTTGGGGCTCTACCGCGAACACCGGGGAGCTGTTTTTT	CASSWGSTANTGELFF
.	TRBV9	TRBD1	TRBJ2-7	TGTGCCAGCAGCGTAGGGACAGGGAAGGCCTACGAGCAGTACTTC	CASSVGTGKAYEQYF
.	TRBV25-1	TRBD2	TRBJ2-2	TGTGCCAGCCTATTTAGCGGGAGCACCGGGACCGGGGAGCTGTTTTTT	CASLFSGSTGTGELFF
.	TRBV6-6	TRBD2	TRBJ2-7	TGTGCCAGCACGGGACTAGCATACGACGAGCAGTACTTC	CASTGLAYDEQYF
.	TRBV5-1	TRBD1	TRBJ2-5	TGCGCCAGCAGTGGCACAGGGGGTGGACTCCAAGAGACCCAGTACTTC	CASSGTGGGLQETQYF
.	TRBV6-6	TRBD1	TRBJ1-1	TGTGCCAGCGGAGGACAGGGGGCTTTCACTGAAGCTTTCTTT	CASGGQGAFTEAFF
once	TRBV19	.	TRBJ2-7	TGTGCCAGTAGTATAAGAGACGAGCAGTACTTC	CASSIRDEQYF
.	TRBV5-1	.	TRBJ2-1	TGCGCCAGCAGCTTGGACCTAGGTCGCAATGAGCAGTTCTTC	CASSLDLGRNEQFF
few	TRBV2	TRBD1	TRBJ2-2	TGTGCCAGCAGTGCCGGACAGGGGGTCACCGGGGAGCTGTTTTTT	CASSAGQGVTGELFF
.	TRBV30	TRBD2	TRBJ2-1	TGTGCCTGGAGACTAGCGGGAGTTTACAATGAGCAGTTCTTC	CAWRLAGVYNEQFF
.	TRBV19	TRBD1	TRBJ2-1	TGTGCCAGTAGTACCTCGGGACAGAGAGGGATTGAGCAGTTCTTC	CASSTSGQRGIEQFF
.	TRBV5-1	TRBD2	TRBJ2-5	TGCGCCAGCCACCGGAGGGGACTAGCGGAAGAGACCCAGTACTTC	CASHRRGLAEETQYF
.	TRBV7-8	.	TRBJ1-5	TGTGCCAGCAGCTTAGTCCTCGGTGGGGCTCAGCCCCAGCATTTT	CASSLVLGGAQPQHF
.	TRBV5-4	.	TRBJ2-1	TGTGCCAGCAGCTTGGATTCGAGGGAGCATCTAGAGCAGTTCTTC	CASSLDSREHLEQFF
once	TRBV18	TRBD1	TRBJ1-5	TGTGCCAGCTCAGATACAGGGGGAGGTCAGCCCCAGCATTTT	CASSDTGGGQPQHF
.	TRBV7-7	TRBD1	TRBJ1-3	TGTGCCAGCAGCCGGGACAGCTCTGGAAACACCATATATTTT	CASSRDSSGNTIYF
.	TRBV11-1	TRBD2	TRBJ2-1	TGTGCCAGCAGCTTTGGACTAGCGGCCAATGAGCAGTTCTTC	CASSFGLAANEQFF
.	TRBV6-5	TRBD2	TRBJ2-5	TGTGCCAGCAGTCTAGCGGGAATGTTGCTAGAGACCCAGTACTTC	CASSLAGMLLETQYF
.	TRBV5-4	.	TRBJ1-3	TGTGCCAGCAGCTTGAGGGGCTCATCTGGAAACACCATATATTTT	CASSLRGSSGNTIYF
once	TRBV2	TRBD2	TRBJ2-1	TGTGCCAGCAGGCGGGAGGGCCTTGGTAATGAGCAGTTCTTC	CASRREGLGNEQFF
.	TRBV6-5	.	TRBJ1-4	TGTGCCAGCAGTTACTACACCGGGAGTACTAATGAAAAACTGTTTTTT	CASSYYTGSTNEKLFF
.	TRBV5-1	.	TRBJ1-1	TGCGCCAGCAGCTTGTCGGACACTGAAGCTTTCTTT	CASSLSDTEAFF
.	TRBV6-5	.	TRBJ2-1	TGTGCCAGCAGTACCCGTAGTGAGCAGTTCTTC	CASSTRSEQFF
few	TRBV5-5	TRBD2	TRBJ2-1	TGTGCCAGCAGCGTGGGACTAGCGGGAGGTGAGGGGCAGTTCTTC	CASSVGLAGGEGQFF
.	TRBV28	.	TRBJ2-7	TGTGCCAGCTCGACCAGCGCGTACGAGCAGTACTTC	CASSTSAYEQYF
.	TRBV6-5	.	TRBJ1-2	TGTGCCAGCAGCCGAGACAGTAACTATGGCTACACCTTC	CASSRDSNYGYTF
.	TRBV28	.	TRBJ1-5	TGTGCCAGCAGACCCGAAACGGTTGGCAATCAGCCCCAGCATTTT	CASRPETVGNQPQHF
.	TRBV27	.	TRBJ2-7	TGTGCCAGCCGTAGCTCAGGGGAAGAGCAGTACTTC	CASRSSGEEQYF
.	TRBV10-3	.	TRBJ2-7	TGTGCCATCAGTGAGTCGTTGCACGAGCAGTACTTC	CAISESLHEQYF
.	TRBV7-9	.	TRBJ2-1	TGTGCCAGCAGCCGTCAGGAATTCTACAATGAGCAGTTCTTC	CASSRQEFYNEQFF
.	TRBV25-1	TRBD1	TRBJ1-1	TGTGCCAGCAGTTGGACAGGGATGAACACTGAAGCTTTCTTT	CASSWTGMNTEAFF
.	TRBV14	.	TRBJ2-7	TGTGCCAGCAGCCAAGGCAGCTACGAGCAGTACTTC	CASSQGSYEQYF
.	TRBV10-3	.	TRBJ2-7	TGTGCCACCCGACAGGTGAGCTCCTACGAGCAGTACTTC	CATRQVSSYEQYF
few	TRBV28	TRBD1	TRBJ1-2	TGTGCCAGCAGCTCTGGACAGGGGAGGTATGGCTACACCTTC	CASSSGQGRYGYTF
.	TRBV19	.	TRBJ2-7	TGTGCCAGTAGTAACCAGGAGGGATCCTACGAGCAGTACTTC	CASSNQEGSYEQYF
.	TRBV6-1	.	TRBJ1-5	TGTGCCAGCAGTGTGGGAGGGGGAGGCAATCAGCCCCAGCATTTT	CASSVGGGGNQPQHF
few	TRBV5-1	.	TRBJ2-7	TGCGCCAGCAGTCTAACCACCGCCCAAATATACTACGAGCAGTACTTC	CASSLTTAQIYYEQYF
.	TRBV5-5	.	TRBJ1-1	TGTGCCAGCAGCTTGTCATGGGGCACTAATGAAGCTTTCTTT	CASSLSWGTNEAFF
.	TRBV7-2	.	TRBJ2-5	TGTGCCAGCAGCTTCCTTGCGGGTGGGGGGAAAGAGACCCAGTACTTC	CASSFLAGGGKETQYF
.	TRBV4-1	.	TRBJ1-6	TGCGCCAGCAGCCTCAGCGGGGCTAACCCCTATAATTCACCCCTCCACTTT	CASSLSGANPYNSPLHF
once	TRBV28	TRBD1	TRBJ1-2	TGTGCCAGCAGTTTAGCTCGCCCGGGGGACAGGGGATTTCCCTATGGCTACACCTTC	CASSLARPGDRGFPYGYTF
.	TRBV5-1	TRBD1	TRBJ2-2	TGCGCCAGCAGCTCCCGGGGACAGTACACCGGGGAGCTGTTTTTT	CASSSRGQYTGELFF